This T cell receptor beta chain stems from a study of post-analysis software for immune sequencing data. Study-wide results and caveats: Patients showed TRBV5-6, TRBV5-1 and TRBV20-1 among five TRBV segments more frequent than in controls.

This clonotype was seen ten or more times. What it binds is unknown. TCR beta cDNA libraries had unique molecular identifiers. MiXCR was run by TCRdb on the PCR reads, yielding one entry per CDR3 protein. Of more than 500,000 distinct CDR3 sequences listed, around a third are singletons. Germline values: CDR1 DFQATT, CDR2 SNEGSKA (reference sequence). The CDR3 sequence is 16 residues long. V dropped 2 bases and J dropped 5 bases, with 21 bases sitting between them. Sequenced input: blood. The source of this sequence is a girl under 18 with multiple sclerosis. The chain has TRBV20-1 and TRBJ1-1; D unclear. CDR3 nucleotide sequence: TGCAGTGCTAGAAGTACCGGCGGAGGGATTGTAACTGAAGCTTTCTTT. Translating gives CSARSTGGGIVTEAFF.